This TCR beta chain was obtained from a study of neurological immune-mediated disorders. CD4+ or CD8+ T cells, over 800,000 per library, were used for sorted libraries. Ten or more counts support this clonotype. The cDNA came from 5'RACE, which used 10-nucleotide random UMIs. TCRdb re-called the 5' RACE reads through MiXCR, storing one row per CDR3 protein. Here the sample spans approximately 38,000 distinct CDR3 sequences, 11% being singletons. This CDR3 comprises 15 residues. V was shortened by 1 base and J by 3 bases, with 15 bases between the two germline ends. CDR1 SQVTM and CDR2 ANQGSEA come from the germline V gene.

Sequencing input: CD4+ T cells from blood. V is TRBV29-1 and J is TRBJ1-1; a weak D match, TRBD1 (6 bases). This clonotype was obtained from a woman aged 25-40 years with HTLV-1-associated myelopathy (HAM/TSP). The CDR3, as DNA: TGCAGCGTTGAAGGAGGGGGGTTGGGGGACACTGAAGCTTTCTTT. Translation gives CSVEGGGLGDTEAFF.